The 28 T cell receptor beta chains listed next were all sequenced from one sample in a study of persistence of HIV-infected CD4 T cells. For these TCRs, the target antigens are not known. An overlapping HIV-1 Gag peptide pool stimulated these cells at about 1 ug/peptide/mL. CD40L-negative CD69-negative CD45RO-high memory CD4+ T cells were sorted as populations depleted of antigen-responding cells. This was the immunoSEQ version 4 assay in survey mode. Repertoires were generated with immunoSEQ multiplex PCR, while TCRdb's copy carries only in-frame clones and drops some. The sample has under 40,000 clones, roughly 80% seen once. The specimen was CD4+ T cells sorted from PBMCs after approximately 19-hour stimulation, collected from a patient who received antiretroviral therapy. The receptors derive from an adult woman with HIV who was CMV-seropositive.

V is TRBV7-2 and J is TRBJ2-3, with 9 bases that match TRBD2. CDR3 length: 16 amino acids. Germline loops: CDR1 SGHTA, CDR2 FQGNSA. Unmatched junction bases numbered 9, after V lost 1 base and J lost 7 bases. The CDR3 loop is CASSLVGGGATNTQYF. In DNA, the CDR3 is TGTGCCAGCAGCTTAGTGGGCGGGGGGGCTACGAATACGCAGTATTTT. Full variable domain (outside the CDR3, taken from reference TRBV7-2 and TRBJ2-3): GAGVSQSPSNKVTEKGKDVELRCDPISGHTALYWYRQSLGQGLEFLIYFQGNSAPDKSGLPSDRFSAERTGGSVSTLTIQRTQQEDSAVYLCASSLVGGGATNTQYFGPGTRLTVL.

The chain is built from TRBV28 and TRBJ1-1; D unclear. V lost 7 bases and J 1 base, leaving 4 bases between the germline ends. CDR1 MDHEN and CDR2 SYDVKM come from the germline V gene. This CDR3 spans 11 amino acids. The DNA for the CDR3 is TGTGCCAGCATCGGGAACACTGAAGCTTTCTTT. This codes for CASIGNTEAFF.

This chain uses TRBV6-5 with TRBJ1-2, with D possibly TRBD1 on 6 matching bases. CDR1 and CDR2 from the germline V gene are MNHEY and SVGAGI. The V end lost 6 bases, the J end lost 4 bases, and 12 bases lay between the germline ends. The CDR3 contains 13 residues. Written as DNA, the CDR3 is TGTGCCAGCAGCCAGGGGATACCCTATGGCTACACCTTC. Translated: CASSQGIPYGYTF.

This clone was seen a few times. The chain is built from TRBV19 and TRBJ2-6, with D perhaps TRBD1 (6 bases). In germline, CDR1 is LNHDA, CDR2 SQIVND (reference sequence). The CDR3 is 17 amino acids. V lost 7 bases, J lost 0 bases, and 16 bases lay in between. CDR3 sequence reads: CASTNDRPISGANVLTF. For the CDR3, the DNA is TGTGCCAGTACTAATGACAGGCCCATCTCTGGGGCCAACGTCCTGACTTTC.

The chain links TRBV7-8 to TRBJ2-3; D is perhaps TRBD2 (6 bases). The V gene's germline CDR1 is SGHVS and CDR2 FQNEAQ. V was shortened by 4 bases and J by 1 base, with 12 bases between the two germline ends. The CDR3 extends over 15 amino acids. CDR3 sequence reads: CASSSAGSGTDTQYF. CDR3 nucleotide sequence: TGTGCCAGCAGCTCGGCGGGATCGGGCACAGATACGCAGTATTTT.

The CDR3 region has the DNA TGTGCCAGCAGCTTCGGACGGAGCACAGATACGCAGTATTTT. Translating it yields CASSFGRSTDTQYF. The rearrangement uses TRBV11-1 and TRBJ2-3, with D unclear. Germline V gene sequence: CDR1 SGHAT, CDR2 FQDESV (reference sequence). With 3 bases removed from V and 0 bases from J, the gap between germline ends came to 7 bases. The CDR3 totals 14 residues.

This clone was counted only a few times. The chain carries TRBV28 and TRBJ1-3, with a tentative D call TRBD1 (6 bases). Trimming took off 0 bases at V and 0 bases at J, with 12 bases between the two ends. Germline CDR1 reads MDHEN; CDR2 reads SYDVKM. The CDR3 spans 17 residues. The CDR3 spells CASSLWGRGDSGNTIYF. Written as DNA, the CDR3 is TGTGCCAGCAGTTTATGGGGCAGGGGAGACTCTGGAAACACCATATATTTT.

This clone was counted between two and nine times. The chain uses TRBV29-1 and TRBJ1-5, with 7 nucleotides matching TRBD1. In germline, CDR1 is SQVTM, CDR2 ANQGSEA. The CDR3 contains 14 residues. V was pared by 4 bases and J by 2 bases, with 5 bases of the junction left unmatched. For the CDR3, the DNA is TGCAGCGTTGGGGCAGGGGGGGGCAATCAGCCCCAGCATTTT. Encoded protein: CSVGAGGGNQPQHF.

This clone was seen a few times. The rearrangement joins TRBV6-6 to TRBJ1-1, with a tentative D call TRBD1 (6 bases). CDR3 length equals 13 residues. CDR1 and CDR2 (germline): MNHNY, SVGAGI (reference sequence). Trimming took 4 bases from V and 1 from J, leaving 7 bases between them. As DNA, the CDR3 is TGTGCCAGCAGTTCGACAGGGAACACTGAAGCTTTCTTT. This translates into CASSSTGNTEAFF.

This clone was recorded once. The CDR3 here is CASSLTGTPLHF. The CDR3 nucleotides are TGTGCCAGCAGCTTGACAGGGACACCCCTCCACTTT. V is TRBV5-6 and J is TRBJ1-6; weak D call: TRBD1 (6 bases). CDR3 length equals 12 residues. The V and J ends lost 1 base and 11 bases respectively, with 7 bases between them. Germline assignment: CDR1 SGHDT and CDR2 YYEEEE.

This chain uses TRBV20-1 with TRBJ1-6; 8 bases line up with TRBD1. Germline V gene sequence: CDR1 DFQATT, CDR2 SNEGSKA (reference sequence). Trimming removed 3 bases from V and 4 bases from J; junction bases left unmatched: 8. CDR3 length equals 16 residues. CDR3 sequence reads: CSASFGQGLYNSPLHF. The CDR3 coding sequence is TGCAGTGCTAGTTTCGGACAGGGATTATATAATTCACCCCTCCACTTT.

This clone was recorded only once. The chain recombines TRBV2 with TRBJ2-1, with TRBD1 identical over 7 bases. From germline, CDR1 is SNHLY and CDR2 FYNNEI. This CDR3 comprises 13 residues. J gave up 8 bases and V 2 bases, and 3 bases lay outside the gene matches. CDR3 in DNA: TGTGCCAGCAGTGAAACAAGGGGGCATGAGCAGTTCTTC. Amino acids: CASSETRGHEQFF.

The J gene is TRBJ2-7, the V gene TRBV5-1; 9 bases are a match to TRBD1. This CDR3 is 13 amino acids long. Germline V gene lookup returns CDR1 SGHRS and CDR2 YFSETQ. V shed 4 bases, J shed 4 bases, and the junction held 3 bases outside the gene matches. The CDR3 DNA reads as TGCGCCAGCAGCCGGGACAGGGCTTACGAGCAGTACTTC. This sequence encodes CASSRDRAYEQYF.

V and J are TRBV6-2 or TRBV6-3 and TRBJ1-1; the match to TRBD1 covers 10 bases. There are 16 residues in the CDR3. With 5 bases clipped from V and 0 bases from J, the junction kept 6 bases outside the gene matches. Germline loops: CDR1 MNHEY, CDR2 SVGEGT. In nucleotides, the CDR3 is TGTGCCAGCAGTAGACAGGGGGCTCGGATGAACACTGAAGCTTTCTTT. Translating gives CASSRQGARMNTEAFF.

The chain carries TRBV7-3 and TRBJ2-1; D gene unclear. Germline CDR1 is SGHTA and CDR2 is FQGTGA. The CDR3 contains 13 residues. V lost 0 bases and J lost 5, with 5 bases in between. CDR3 amino acids: CASSLTANNEQFF. CDR3 coding DNA: TGTGCCAGCAGCTTAACGGCGAACAATGAGCAGTTCTTC. The full variable domain, completed using reference TRBV7-3 and TRBJ2-1, is GAGVSQTPSNKVTEKGKYVELRCDPISGHTALYWYRQSLGQGPEFLIYFQGTGAADDSGLPNDRFFAVRPEGSVSTLKIQRTERGDSAVYLCASSLTANNEQFFGPGTRLTVL.

A few counts support this clone. The V gene is TRBV3-1 (or the pseudogene TRBV3-2), the J gene TRBJ1-2; a weak D match, TRBD1 (6 bases). Germline V gives CDR1 LGHDT, CDR2 YNNKEL (reference sequence). CDR3 length: 14 amino acids. Trimming pared 4 bases from V and 8 bases from J, leaving 17 bases between. As DNA, the CDR3 is TGTGCCAGCAGCCTCCAGAGGACAGCTGGCGGCTACACCTTC. Its protein is CASSLQRTAGGYTF.

This clone appeared once. The chain employs TRBV5-4 and TRBJ2-3; TRBD2 is a possible D gene (6 bases). V lost 5 bases and J 1 base, leaving 11 bases between the germline ends. Germline values: CDR1 SGHNT, CDR2 YYREEE (reference sequence). The CDR3 is 14 amino acids. The chain's CDR3 is CASRWDSGTDTQYF. The CDR3 coding sequence is TGTGCCAGCAGATGGGACTCCGGCACAGATACGCAGTATTTT.

The sample holds a few counts of this clone. J is TRBJ1-2 and V is TRBV29-1, with 9 bases lining up with TRBD1. The V and J ends lost 5 bases and 8 bases, in that order; junction bases with no gene match: 12. CDR3 length: 14 residues. CDR1 is SQVTM and CDR2 is ANQGSEA in the germline V gene. CDR3 sequence: CSVHSGDRVQGYTF. CDR3 in DNA: TGCAGCGTTCACTCCGGGGACAGGGTACAAGGCTACACCTTC.

The rearrangement uses TRBV11-3 and TRBJ1-1, with D hard to call. V was cut by 5 bases and J by 1 base, with 14 bases left in between. This CDR3 region has 15 residues. Germline V gives CDR1 SGHNT, CDR2 YENEEA. CDR3 DNA sequence: TGTGCCAGCAGCCCCCTCCCTTTAACGAACACTGAAGCTTTCTTT. It specifies CASSPLPLTNTEAFF.

The chain has TRBV9 and TRBJ2-5, with TRBD2 identical over 11 bases. CDR1 and CDR2 (germline): SGDLS, YYNGEE. The CDR3 totals 15 residues. After removal of 4 bases from V and 4 bases from J, the junction contained 6 bases not matched to a gene. CDR3 amino acids: CASSYSGGAGETQYF. CDR3 DNA: TGTGCCAGCAGCTATAGCGGGGGGGCGGGAGAGACCCAGTACTTC.

This clone appeared a few times. CDR3 residues: CSVARGTYEQYF. The DNA for the CDR3 is TGCAGCGTTGCCAGGGGGACCTACGAGCAGTACTTC. This sequence joins TRBV29-1 and TRBJ2-7; 7 nucleotides match TRBD1. This CDR3 comprises 12 residues. Germline-derived CDR1 and CDR2 are SQVTM and ANQGSEA. V was clipped by 4 bases and J by 2 bases; unmatched bases: 2.

Only a few counts were recorded for this clone. This chain links TRBV27 with TRBJ1-2, with 7 bases that match TRBD1. This CDR3 region has 14 residues. Trimming took 5 bases from V and 3 from J; bases not matched to a gene: 6. Germline CDR1 reads MNHEY; CDR2 reads SMNVEV (reference sequence). The CDR3 DNA is TGTGCCAGCAGTGCCCGGGACAGCTACTATGGCTACACCTTC. It encodes CASSARDSYYGYTF.

The chain has TRBV10-3 and TRBJ1-1; 9 bases match TRBD1. Germline CDR1 reads ENHRY; CDR2 reads SYGVKD. The trim removed 4 bases at V and 7 bases at J, leaving 13 bases unmatched. CDR3 length equals 16 residues. The CDR3, as DNA: TGTGCCATCAGTGGCCCCATCTCCGGGACAGGGTATGAAGCTTTCTTT. Protein product: CAISGPISGTGYEAFF.

The chain uses TRBV7-8 and TRBJ1-1; D is ambiguous. There are 12 residues in the CDR3. Germline V CDR1 and CDR2: SGHVS, FQNEAQ. The V and J ends lost 2 bases and 2 bases respectively, with 3 bases between them. The CDR3 DNA reads TGTGCCAGCAGCTTAATCAACACTGAAGCTTTCTTT. Protein: CASSLINTEAFF.

This chain connects TRBV28 to TRBJ1-2; TRBD1 is a possible D gene (5 bases). This CDR3 has 13 residues. Germline CDR1 is MDHEN and CDR2 is SYDVKM. V lost 5 bases, J lost 4 bases, and 11 bases lay in between. CDR3 sequence reads: CASSPGTLYGYTF. For the CDR3, the DNA is TGTGCCAGCAGTCCCGGGACTCTCTATGGCTACACCTTC.

The V gene is TRBV2, the J gene TRBJ2-3; 10 nucleotides align to TRBD2. Germline V CDR1 and CDR2: SNHLY, FYNNEI. The CDR3 loop spans 14 amino acids. J gave up 7 bases and V 5 bases, and 6 bases lay outside the gene matches. The CDR3 spells CASSWTSGTNTQYF. The DNA of the CDR3 is TGTGCCAGCAGTTGGACTAGCGGTACAAATACGCAGTATTTT.

The chain combines TRBV24-1 with TRBJ2-5; possibly TRBD1 for D (6 bases). CDR1 is KGHDR, CDR2 SFDVKD, per germline. Between the trimmed V and J ends, which lost 4 bases and 2 bases, there was a span of 13 bases. The CDR3 extends over 15 amino acids. CDR3 amino acids: CATSDSYREQETQYF. CDR3 nucleotide sequence: TGTGCCACCAGTGACTCTTACAGGGAACAAGAGACCCAGTACTTC.

This chain connects TRBV29-1 to TRBJ1-3, with TRBD1 matching 7 bases. V trimming: 4 bases; J trimming: 7 bases; junction bases outside the gene matches: 1. The CDR3 sequence is 11 residues long. Germline V gene sequence: CDR1 SQVTM, CDR2 ANQGSEA. The CDR3 bases are TGCAGCGTTGTACAGGGGAACACCATATATTTT. Its protein product is CSVVQGNTIYF.